The source of this TCR beta chain is a study of regulatory dendritic cells for organ transplantation. Comment on this clone: The antigen is unknown.

Findings of the study overall: Naive CD4+ and CD8+ repertoires were highly diverse; memory CD8+ was most oligoclonal.

Assay used: immunoSEQ multiplex PCR; TCRdb lists only in-frame clones, some missing. The sample shows under 45,000 clones, about 89% of them seen only once. Germline assignment: CDR1 MNHEY and CDR2 SVGAGI. Trimming took off 4 bases at V and 8 bases at J, with 17 bases between the two ends. The CDR3 has 14 amino acids. This sequence was found in a human donor in good health. Sequencing used naive CD4+ T cells from blood. The subset here: CD45RA+ naive T cells. The chain employs TRBV6-5 and TRBJ1-2; tentative D call: TRBD1 (6 bases). The CDR3 spells CASSWGGRSSGYTF. The CDR3 DNA reads as TGTGCCAGCAGTTGGGGGGGGCGCTCGTCGGGCTACACCTTC.